This entry lists 5 T cell receptor beta chains sequenced from one sample in a study of control samples from healthy donors and cancer patients. Only in-frame clones appear in the TCRdb table, and some are missing; sequencing was by immunoSEQ multiplex PCR. The data show 120,000 or so clones, about 89% seen once. Sequences were obtained from blood. The origin of the receptors is a man aged 55-75 years in good health.

In DNA, the CDR3 is TGTGCCAGTAACTTCGACAGGGGGCTAACAGATACGCAGTATTTT. Amino acids: CASNFDRGLTDTQYF. The J gene is TRBJ2-3, the V gene TRBV19; 10 nucleotides agree with TRBD1. The germline V gene has CDR1 LNHDA and CDR2 SQIVND (reference sequence). This CDR3 spans 15 amino acids. V dropped 7 bases and J dropped 3; count of bases not matched to a gene: 7. The full variable domain, in which reference TRBV19 and TRBJ2-3 provide the parts outside the CDR3, is DGGITQSPKYLFRKEGQNVTLSCEQNLNHDAMYWYRQDPGQGLRLIYYSQIVNDFQKGDIAEGYSVSREKKESFPLTVTSAQKNPTAFYLCASNFDRGLTDTQYFGPGTRLTVL.

The chain employs TRBV27 and TRBJ2-5, with D tentatively TRBD1 (6 bases). The CDR3 has 13 residues. The germline gives CDR1 MNHEY, CDR2 SMNVEV (reference sequence). V was shortened by 5 bases and J by 5 bases, with 12 bases between the two germline ends. CDR3: CASSNTGRETQYF. DNA for the CDR3: TGTGCCAGCAGTAATACAGGGCGGGAGACCCAGTACTTC.

The chain joins TRBV19 to TRBJ1-5, with 7 positions matching TRBD1. The CDR3 runs to 14 residues. The germline V gene encodes CDR1 LNHDA and CDR2 SQIVND (reference sequence). After removal of 10 bases from V and 3 bases from J, the junction contained 9 bases not matched to a gene. The CDR3 reads CAKLKGQFNQPQHF. DNA for the CDR3: TGTGCCAAGTTAAAGGGACAGTTCAATCAGCCCCAGCATTTT.

A single count supports this clone. V and J are TRBV23-1 and TRBJ2-4; unclear D gene. TRBV23-1 is reported as an ORF; its role is uncertain. The germline V and J ends were trimmed by 6 bases and 0 bases, with 18 bases remaining between them. The CDR3 runs 17 residues. CDR3 residues: CASRVYGRSLAKNIQYF. DNA of the CDR3: TGCGCCAGCAGAGTCTATGGGCGTAGTCTAGCCAAAAACATTCAGTACTTC.

The CDR3 reads CASSVAGDRVGPLHF. CDR3 sequence (DNA): TGTGCCAGCAGCGTAGCAGGGGACAGGGTTGGACCCCTCCACTTT. This chain links TRBV9 with TRBJ1-6, with TRBD1 matching over 9 bases. This CDR3 contains 15 residues. Looked up from germline, CDR1 is SGDLS and CDR2 is YYNGEE. J lost 12 bases, V lost 0 bases, and 7 bases had no gene match.